Listed below are T cell receptor beta chains from one sample, sequenced in a study of early T cells in non-severe SARS-CoV-2 infection. TCRdb reprocessed the 5' RACE reads via MiXCR and lists one record per CDR3 protein. The table has 60,000 to 65,000 distinct CDR3 sequences, approximately 9% seen once; the top ten hold 1.2%. The sample taken for sequencing was whole blood. These receptors were obtained from an adult who was a healthcare worker with PCR-confirmed SARS-CoV-2 infection or an uninfected control (not recorded which). CDR3s include the opening cysteine and the closing phenylalanine or tryptophan.

V gene	J gene	CDR3 protein
TRBV2	TRBJ2-1	CASSDTGGAFNEQFF
TRBV7-9	TRBJ1-4	CASSSSGQIGEKLFF
TRBV5-1	TRBJ1-3	CASSSGQPVSGNTIYF
TRBV11-2	TRBJ1-6	CASSLGGLRNSPLHF
TRBV5-1	TRBJ2-5	CASGQETQYF
TRBV6-5	TRBJ1-1	CASSYSRQEAFF
TRBV5-6	TRBJ1-5	CASSLGRSNQPQHF
TRBV29-1	TRBJ1-3	CSVPGTGPGNTIYF
TRBV21-1	TRBJ2-5	CASSSRDRRETQYF
TRBV20-1	TRBJ2-3	CSADSGTGADTQYF
TRBV12-5	TRBJ2-6	CASGLGIPGANVLTF
TRBV19	TRBJ1-5	CASRRARATNQPQHF
TRBV20-1	TRBJ2-1	CSARGFSENNEQFF
TRBV7-2	TRBJ2-3	CASSLAFIGTGTDTQYF
TRBV5-4	TRBJ2-3	CASSLALRTSTDTQYF
TRBV7-2	TRBJ1-1	CASSHGILNTEAFF
TRBV9	TRBJ1-6	CASSVVGGDSPLHF
TRBV10-2	TRBJ1-1	CASSLGNTEAFF
TRBV12-3/TRBV12-4	TRBJ1-6	CASSFPGGSPLHF
TRBV20-1	TRBJ1-1	CSARDGLSKTPRNTEAFF
TRBV28	TRBJ2-5	CASSFRTTRETQYF
TRBV12-3/TRBV12-4	TRBJ1-1	CASRRGMNTEAFF
TRBV29-1	TRBJ2-3	CSVEFGVTDTQYF
TRBV6-6	TRBJ1-5	CASREGVIQPQHF